The next 25 T cell receptor beta chains were all read from a single sample in a study of T cell responses to AZD1222 COVID-19 vaccine. Profiled with immunoSEQ multiplex PCR; TCRdb holds only in-frame clones, not every one. The sample shows 140,000 to 150,000 clones, 80% to 95% of them seen only once. Sequenced material: peripheral blood, taken on day 0 of AZD1222 vaccination. These receptors all come from an adult in good health.

V usage is TRBV5-1 and J usage is TRBJ2-2, with a possible D match to TRBD1 (5 bases). Trimming stripped 3 bases from V and 6 bases from J, with 9 bases between. This CDR3 comprises 13 residues. CDR1 and CDR2 (germline): SGHRS, YFSETQ. The CDR3 protein is CASSSSGSGELFF. The DNA of the CDR3 is TGCGCCAGCAGCTCCTCAGGGTCCGGGGAGCTGTTTTTT.

V usage is TRBV3-1 (or the pseudogene TRBV3-2) and J usage is TRBJ1-2, with a weak D call TRBD1 (5 bases). Trimming pared 2 bases from V and 4 bases from J, leaving 14 bases between. The CDR3 spans 15 residues. Germline V lookup: CDR1 LGHDT, CDR2 YNNKEL (reference sequence). CDR3 bases: TGTGCCAGCAGCCAATCCTCCGGGACCGGCTATGGCTACACCTTC. Translation: CASSQSSGTGYGYTF.

The rearrangement uses TRBV10-1 and TRBJ2-7; unclear D gene. Trimming stripped 0 bases from V and 3 bases from J, with 9 bases between. CDR1 is WNHNN, CDR2 SYGVQD, per germline (reference sequence). The CDR3 is 14 amino acids. CDR3 nucleotides: TGCGCCAGCAGTGAGTCGGGGAAGGTCTACGAGCAGTACTTC. Encoded protein: CASSESGKVYEQYF.

The chain carries TRBV28 and TRBJ2-2; 9 bases map to TRBD2. V lost 6 bases, J lost 0 bases, and 2 bases stayed unmatched. This CDR3 region has 15 residues. Looked up from germline, CDR1 is MDHEN and CDR2 is SYDVKM. This chain's CDR3 is CASSLAGTNTGELFF. The CDR3 nucleotides are TGTGCCAGCAGCCTAGCGGGGACGAACACCGGGGAGCTGTTTTTT.

The J gene is TRBJ2-5, the V gene TRBV27; no firm D call. This CDR3 has 15 residues. V gave up 0 bases and J gave up 1 base, with 9 bases separating them. Germline loops: CDR1 MNHEY, CDR2 SMNVEV (reference sequence). DNA for the CDR3: TGTGCCAGCAGTTTATCGTGGGCTCTCCAAGAGACCCAGTACTTC. Protein sequence: CASSLSWALQETQYF.

The chain employs TRBV25-1 and TRBJ1-2; 8 bases fit TRBD1. The length of the CDR3 is 16 residues. Germline V gene data show CDR1 as MGHDK and CDR2 as SYGVNS. Trimming took 1 base from V and 1 from J; bases not matched to a gene: 5. The CDR3 sequence: CASSESGQASNYGYTF. The CDR3 bases are TGTGCCAGCAGTGAATCGGGACAGGCTAGTAACTATGGCTACACCTTC.

The chain is built from TRBV29-1 and TRBJ1-2, with TRBD1 matching 8 bases. The J segment lost 7 bases and the V segment lost 4 bases, leaving 11 bases of the junction unmatched. The germline CDR1 and CDR2 sequences are SQVTM and ANQGSEA. There are 14 residues in the CDR3. The CDR3 sequence: CSVVEDRGAFGYTF. The CDR3 DNA follows: TGCAGCGTTGTTGAAGACAGGGGCGCATTTGGCTACACCTTC. The variable domain in full, with the rest retrieved from reference TRBV29-1 and TRBJ1-2, is SAVISQKPSRDICQRGTSLTIQCQVDSQVTMMFWYRQQPGQSLTLIATANQGSEATYESGFVIDKFPISRPNLTFSTLTVSNMSPEDSSIYLCSVVEDRGAFGYTFGSGTRLTVV.

The rearrangement uses TRBV28 and TRBJ2-2; TRBD1 aligns across 9 bases. This CDR3 spans 15 amino acids. CDR1 is MDHEN, CDR2 SYDVKM, per germline. After removal of 4 bases from V and 6 bases from J, the junction contained 6 bases not matched to a gene. CDR3: CASSSRDRASGELFF. In nucleotides, the CDR3 is TGTGCCAGCAGTTCCCGGGACAGGGCGTCCGGGGAGCTGTTTTTT.

This clone was observed a handful of times. V is TRBV2 and J is TRBJ2-7, with a possible D match to TRBD1 (6 bases). Germline lookup yields CDR1 SNHLY and CDR2 FYNNEI. Trimming left V 4 bases short and J 3 bases short, with 10 bases between. CDR3 size: 13 residues. CDR3 DNA sequence: TGTGCCAGCAGTGTTCTCAGGGGCTACGAGCAGTACTTC. As protein: CASSVLRGYEQYF.

This rearrangement joins TRBV9 to TRBJ1-1; D not certain. CDR1 and CDR2 (germline): SGDLS, YYNGEE. V shed 0 bases and J shed 0 bases, with 9 bases lying between them. This CDR3 contains 15 residues. CDR3 sequence reads: CASSVGPGLNTEAFF. DNA for the CDR3: TGTGCCAGCAGCGTAGGGCCGGGCCTGAACACTGAAGCTTTCTTT. Looking up the rest from reference TRBV9 and TRBJ1-1 gives the full variable domain: DSGVTQTPKHLITATGQRVTLRCSPRSGDLSVYWYQQSLDQGLQFLIQYYNGEERAKGNILERFSAQQFPDLHSELNLSSLELGDSALYFCASSVGPGLNTEAFFGQGTRLTVV.

This rearrangement joins TRBV5-5 to TRBJ1-1; 10 nucleotides agree with TRBD1. Losses at the gene ends were 0 bases for V and 0 bases for J; bases not matched to a gene: 5. This CDR3 is built from 17 residues. In germline, CDR1 is SGHKS, CDR2 YYEKEE (reference sequence). The CDR3: CASSLGDRGPVNTEAFF. The CDR3 bases are TGTGCCAGCAGCTTGGGGGACAGGGGACCCGTGAACACTGAAGCTTTCTTT.

J is TRBJ2-7 and V is TRBV28; tentatively, D is TRBD2 (6 bases). The CDR3 extends over 14 amino acids. Trimming left V 3 bases short and J 2 bases short, with 11 bases between. From germline, CDR1 is MDHEN and CDR2 SYDVKM. CDR3 residues: CASSFTRRAYEQYF. DNA for the CDR3: TGTGCCAGCAGTTTTACCAGGAGGGCCTACGAGCAGTACTTC.

Here the CDR3 reads CASSPSGGGTYGYTF. As DNA, the CDR3 is TGTGCCAGCAGCCCATCTGGGGGAGGGACCTATGGCTACACCTTC. J is TRBJ1-2 and V is TRBV5-6, with TRBD1 as a possible D gene (5 bases). V was cut by 4 bases and J by 4 bases, with 17 bases left in between. CDR3 length equals 15 residues. In germline, CDR1 is SGHDT, CDR2 YYEEEE.

V usage is TRBV4-1 and J usage is TRBJ2-7; TRBD2 aligns across 10 bases. Germline trimming cut 0 bases from V and 3 bases from J; bases unmatched to any gene: 8. CDR3 length equals 17 residues. CDR1 and CDR2 from the germline V gene are MGHRA and YSYEKL. The CDR3 protein is CASSQDVALAGIYEQYF. The DNA of the CDR3 is TGCGCCAGCAGCCAAGATGTCGCACTAGCGGGAATCTACGAGCAGTACTTC.

This rearrangement joins TRBV5-1 to TRBJ2-2, with 7 nucleotides matching TRBD1. Germline V lookup: CDR1 SGHRS, CDR2 YFSETQ. CDR3 length: 14 amino acids. V was pared by 9 bases and J by 5 bases, with 10 bases of the junction left unmatched. The CDR3 DNA is TGCGCCACCAAAGACAGGGTGGGGACCGGGGAGCTGTTTTTT. It encodes CATKDRVGTGELFF.

V is TRBV2 and J is TRBJ2-5; D possibly corresponds to TRBD2 (7 bases). V lost 7 bases to trimming and J lost 1 base, with 10 bases between them. Germline V gene lookup returns CDR1 SNHLY and CDR2 FYNNEI. This CDR3 comprises 13 residues. CDR3 residues: CASKGGLQETQYF. In DNA, the CDR3 is TGTGCCAGCAAGGGGGGGCTCCAAGAGACCCAGTACTTC.

The chain couples TRBV6-5 to TRBJ2-1; D call uncertain. V shed 10 bases and J shed 2 bases, with 18 bases lying between them. The CDR3 extends over 15 amino acids. Germline CDR1 MNHEY, CDR2 SVGAGI. CDR3 DNA: TGTGCCACCACCGGGTCGCCAGGCACCTACAATGAGCAGTTCTTC. It translates to CATTGSPGTYNEQFF.

This chain connects TRBV9 to TRBJ2-2, with 13 positions matching TRBD2. Germline CDR1 is SGDLS and CDR2 is YYNGEE. The V and J ends lost 0 bases and 3 bases, in that order; junction bases with no gene match: 5. The CDR3 consists of 18 residues. CDR3 sequence: CASSVGDTSGRDTGELFF. CDR3 sequence (DNA): TGTGCCAGCAGCGTAGGGGATACTAGCGGGAGGGACACCGGGGAGCTGTTTTTT.

This sequence joins TRBV19 and TRBJ2-1, with D perhaps assigned TRBD1 or TRBD2 (6 bases each). The CDR3 runs 13 residues. The V gene lost 2 bases and the J gene lost 8 bases, with 10 bases spanning the gap. Looked up from germline, CDR1 is LNHDA and CDR2 is SQIVND (reference sequence). CDR3 sequence: CASSIRGVDEQFF. CDR3 DNA sequence: TGTGCCAGTAGTATAAGGGGGGTTGATGAGCAGTTCTTC.

The gene calls are TRBV28 and TRBJ1-5; D is perhaps TRBD1 (5 bases). V lost 5 bases, J lost 8 bases, and 13 bases lay in between. The CDR3 is made up of 13 amino acids. Germline CDR1 and CDR2: MDHEN and SYDVKM. CDR3 bases: TGTGCCAGCAGTGGGACCGGAGACAAGCCCCAGCATTTT. Translated, it gives CASSGTGDKPQHF.

The chain uses TRBV10-1 and TRBJ2-7, with 7 bases that match TRBD1. CDR1 is WNHNN, CDR2 SYGVQD, per germline (reference sequence). Trimming cost V 8 bases and J 4 bases; bases outside gene matches: 8. The CDR3 has 13 residues. The CDR3 nucleotides are TGCGCCAGCGGACAGACAGGGCTGTACGAGCAGTACTTC. It encodes CASGQTGLYEQYF.

The genes are TRBV6-1 and TRBJ2-7; 9 bases map to TRBD2. With V trimmed by 6 bases and J by 2 bases, 8 bases remained unmatched. The CDR3 is made up of 15 amino acids. Germline values: CDR1 MNHNS, CDR2 SASEGT. The CDR3 spells CASRPRTSAAYEQYF. The DNA of the CDR3 is TGTGCCAGCAGACCACGGACTAGCGCCGCCTACGAGCAGTACTTC.

The chain carries TRBV7-3 and TRBJ2-7; D is perhaps TRBD1 or TRBD2 (5 bases each). This CDR3 has 13 residues. The germline gives CDR1 SGHTA, CDR2 FQGTGA. V was clipped by 4 bases and J by 3 bases, with 10 bases between them. CDR3 region: CASSWDRGYEQYF. Written as DNA, the CDR3 is TGTGCCAGCAGCTGGGACCGAGGCTACGAGCAGTACTTC.

V and J are TRBV5-6 and TRBJ2-1; D is uncertain. V shed 1 base and J shed 7 bases, with 9 bases lying between them. The CDR3 totals 13 residues. Germline assignment: CDR1 SGHDT and CDR2 YYEEEE. CDR3 loop: CASSLTNGNEQFF. CDR3 in DNA: TGTGCCAGCAGCTTGACTAACGGTAATGAGCAGTTCTTC.

This clone showed up just a few times. In DNA form, the CDR3 reads TGTGCCAGTACCCCCGGCGGGCTCCCCTACGAGCAGTACTTC. Translated, it gives CASTPGGLPYEQYF. The chain links TRBV19 to TRBJ2-7; TRBD2 is a possible D gene (5 bases). V was cut by 7 bases and J by 2 bases, with 15 bases left in between. This CDR3 comprises 14 residues. Germline CDR1 LNHDA, CDR2 SQIVND (reference sequence).